A selection of T cell receptor beta chains follows, all from one sample in a study of blood T cell repertoires in COVID-19. Only in-frame clones appear in the TCRdb table, and some are missing; sequencing was by immunoSEQ multiplex PCR. Among around 99,000 clones listed, approximately 90% were seen once. Source material: peripheral blood. The receptors derive from a middle-aged man with active or convalescent COVID-19. CDR3s include the opening cysteine and the closing phenylalanine or tryptophan. The D gene is left open where the match is weak. Clone size, where shown, is once, few, many, or a class for clones that have expanded.

TRBJ2-5,TRBV4-1,NA,NA,TGCGCCAGCAGCCGGCTTGAGGTAGAGACCCAGTACTTC,CASSRLEVETQYF
TRBJ2-7,TRBV5-6,NA,NA,TGTGCCAGCAGCTTGGCCCTCACAGGATCCCTCGACGAGCAGTACTTC,CASSLALTGSLDEQYF
TRBJ2-1,TRBV9,NA,NA,TGTGCCAGCAGCCTCTACAATGAGCAGTTCTTC,CASSLYNEQFF
TRBJ2-2,TRBV5-6,NA,TRBD1,TGTGCCAGCAGCTCCGGGACAGCAAACACCGGGGAGCTGTTTTTT,CASSSGTANTGELFF
TRBJ1-2,TRBV6-1,NA,NA,TGTGCCAGCAGTGAAACCCAGGGTGATGGCTACACCTTC,CASSETQGDGYTF
TRBJ2-5,TRBV5-1,few,TRBD1,TGCGCCAGCACGGGACAGCCATCTCGCGAGTATATAGAGACCCAGTACTTC,CASTGQPSREYIETQYF
TRBJ2-7,TRBV7-6,NA,TRBD2,TGTGCCAGCAGCTGGGGGACTAGCGGCTCCTACGAGCAGTACTTC,CASSWGTSGSYEQYF
TRBJ2-3,TRBV28,NA,NA,TGTGCCAGCAGGAGGAAGTATAGTCTCTTTCGGGGGACCGACAGCACAGATACGCAGTATTTT,CASRRKYSLFRGTDSTDTQYF
TRBJ1-2,TRBV3-1/TRBV3-2,few,NA,TGTGCCAGCAGCCAAGTCCTGACAGAGGGCTACACCTTC,CASSQVLTEGYTF
TRBJ2-1,TRBV3-1/TRBV3-2,NA,TRBD2,TGTGCCAGCAGCCAAGAACGCCTAGCGGGATTGTTTTACAATGAGCAGTTCTTC,CASSQERLAGLFYNEQFF
TRBJ2-7,TRBV5-8,NA,TRBD2,TGTGCCAGCAGCTTGAGGTCGGGAGGGATCGAGCAGTACTTC,CASSLRSGGIEQYF
TRBJ2-3,TRBV11-3,NA,TRBD2,TGTGCCAGCAGCTTTGGAGCGGGAGGGCCATCAGATACGCAGTATTTT,CASSFGAGGPSDTQYF
TRBJ1-2,TRBV19,NA,TRBD1,TGTGCCAGTAGTTTGGGACAGCTTAACTATGGCTACACCTTC,CASSLGQLNYGYTF
TRBJ1-5,TRBV21-1,few,NA,TGTGCCAGCAGCAAAACCGACAGAATTAGCAATCAGCCCCAGCATTTT,CASSKTDRISNQPQHF
TRBJ1-4,TRBV5-5,NA,NA,TGTGCCAGCAGCTTGCCCGGTGCAACTAATGAAAAACTGTTTTTT,CASSLPGATNEKLFF
TRBJ1-2,TRBV9,NA,NA,TGTGCCAGCAGCGACGGCGGAGCTAACTATGGCTACACCTTC,CASSDGGANYGYTF
TRBJ1-1,TRBV6-5,NA,NA,TGTGCCAGCAGTCTACCCGTCGGTCTTGAAGCTTTCTTT,CASSLPVGLEAFF
TRBJ1-5,TRBV2,NA,NA,TGTGCCAGCAGTGAAGTTGGGGGGGCAGGGCAGCCCCAGCATTTT,CASSEVGGAGQPQHF